The next 9 T cell receptor beta chains were all read from a single sample in a study of human T cells and chemical hapten exposure. The time point denotes: patch test 1, 2 weeks after DPC sensitization. The treatment is: therapeutic diphenylcyclopropenone sensitization with weekly scalp DPC. TCRdb independently ran MiXCR on the RACE reads; one entry per CDR3 protein. The sample has more than 70,000 distinct CDR3 sequences, 10% to 15% seen once. This specimen was whole blood, taken in connection with sensitization to the hapten diphenylcyclopropenone (DPC). Source of these receptors: a woman aged 55-70 years with alopecia areata. Some clones in this sample may be carry-over from other donors' samples.

The V call is TRBV18, the J call TRBJ1-5; 7 positions match TRBD1. From germline, CDR1 is KGHSH and CDR2 LQKENI. The CDR3 length is 16 residues. After removal of 4 bases from V and 4 bases from J, the junction contained 10 bases not matched to a gene. The CDR3 DNA sequence: TGTGCCAGCTCACTCCAAGGGGGCAGTAATAATCAGCCCCAGCATTTT. Amino acids: CASSLQGGSNNQPQHF.

This clonotype has ten or more counts. The rearrangement joins TRBV18 to TRBJ1-6; perhaps TRBD1 as D (6 bases). Per germline, CDR1 KGHSH and CDR2 LQKENI. V was cut by 2 bases and J by 6 bases, with 14 bases left in between. The CDR3 spans 16 residues. This CDR3 reads CASSPNFGQSNSPLHF. The CDR3 coding sequence is TGTGCCAGCTCACCAAATTTTGGACAGAGTAATTCACCCCTCCACTTT.

Ten or more counts support this clonotype. J is TRBJ2-2 and V is TRBV19; D unclear. The V end was cut by 5 bases, the J end by 1 base, with 11 bases between. CDR1 and CDR2 from the germline V gene are LNHDA and SQIVND (reference sequence). CDR3 length: 15 residues. The CDR3 sequence is CASSSGRLNTGELFF. Here the CDR3 DNA reads TGTGCCAGTAGTTCCGGACGGCTGAACACCGGGGAGCTGTTTTTT.

The V and J genes are TRBV29-1 and TRBJ2-7; 7 positions agree with TRBD1. The V gene's germline CDR1 is SQVTM and CDR2 ANQGSEA. V was clipped by 5 bases and J by 2 bases; unmatched bases: 6. The CDR3 runs 13 residues. In nucleotides, the CDR3 is TGCAGCGTTTGGTTCCAGGGGGCCTACGAGCAGTACTTC. This gives the protein CSVWFQGAYEQYF.

Many counts were recorded for this clonotype. The rearrangement uses TRBV18 and TRBJ1-1, with D possibly matching TRBD1 (5 bases). CDR1 is KGHSH and CDR2 is LQKENI in the germline V gene. The CDR3 loop spans 15 amino acids. The V gene lost 2 bases and the J gene lost 1 base, with 11 bases spanning the gap. The DNA of the CDR3 is TGTGCCAGCTCACCAAGTGTTCAGGGGAACACTGAAGCTTTCTTT. Amino acid sequence: CASSPSVQGNTEAFF.

This clonotype was observed at least ten times. This chain links TRBV6-2 or TRBV6-3 with TRBJ2-7; TRBD2 matches 12 bases. The CDR3 spans 15 residues. Per germline, CDR1 MNHEY and CDR2 SVGEGT. V was pared by 4 bases and J by 6 bases, with 7 bases of the junction left unmatched. CDR3 nucleotide sequence: TGTGCCAGCAGTTCGACTAGCGGGGGAACGCGCGAGCAGTACTTC. Protein sequence: CASSSTSGGTREQYF.

This clonotype has only a few counts. The chain links TRBV7-3 to TRBJ2-1; 9 nucleotides match TRBD1. CDR3 length: 16 residues. The J segment lost 3 bases and the V segment lost 6 bases, leaving 9 bases of the junction unmatched. Looked up from germline, CDR1 is SGHTA and CDR2 is FQGTGA. Here the CDR3 reads CASSRSGTGIYNEQFF. CDR3 nucleotide sequence: TGTGCCAGCAGTCGATCCGGGACAGGGATCTACAATGAGCAGTTCTTC.

This clonotype showed up just a few times. The chain joins TRBV19 to TRBJ2-2; 7 bases are a match to TRBD1. The CDR3 is 16 residues long. V lost 3 bases to trimming and J lost 5 bases; unmatched junction nucleotides: 9. The V gene's germline CDR1 is LNHDA and CDR2 SQIVND (reference sequence). CDR3 region: CASSILGQAVTGELFF. The CDR3 DNA is TGTGCCAGTAGTATTCTTGGACAGGCGGTGACCGGGGAGCTGTTTTTT.

As to this clonotype: A much more abundant neighbour one base away suggests this may be a read error. The rearrangement uses TRBV30 and TRBJ2-1; 9 nucleotides match TRBD2. The CDR3 is 15 residues long. V shed 1 base, J shed 3 bases, and the junction held 4 bases outside the gene matches. Germline CDR1 is GTSNPN and CDR2 is SVGIG (reference sequence). CDR3 protein: CAWSDRLAVYNEQFF. The CDR3 nucleotides are TGTGCCTGGAGTGATCGACTAGCGGTCTACAATGAGCAGTTCTTC.